The clone carrying this T cell receptor (beta chain) was recorded a few times. What it recognizes is unknown. A second about 7 to 11 cycle PCR used barcoded and J-beta primers. TCRdb recomputed calls from the 5' RACE reads with MiXCR, one row per CDR3 protein. Of under 800,000 distinct CDR3 sequences listed, over 20% are singletons. This entry comes from a study of blood T cells in healthy people across ages. Notes on the study in general: Getting older went along with TCR beta diversity per million T cells dropping roughly linearly.

V shed 1 base and J 4 bases; nucleotides not matched to a gene: 3. CDR3 length: 14 residues. CDR1 and CDR2 from the germline V gene are SGHKS and YYEKEE (reference sequence). The sequence was collected from a man aged 65 to 79 in good health. The sample comprised blood. The gene calls are TRBV5-5 and TRBJ1-1; 8 bases align to TRBD1. CDR3 protein: CASSLPTGGTEAFF. Here the CDR3 DNA reads TGTGCCAGCAGCTTGCCTACAGGGGGCACTGAAGCTTTCTTT.